The rows below give T cell receptor beta chains drawn from one sample of a study of graft-versus-host responses after intestinal transplantation. The method was immunoSEQ multiplex PCR; TCRdb's version includes in-frame clones alone and lacks a portion of them. Altogether around 20,000 clones are present, approximately 46% being singletons, with the ten largest covering about 0.9%. This sample comprised alloreactive CD4+ T cells from a mixed lymphocyte reaction culture, obtained before intestinal transplant. The receptors derive from a human patient who received an intestinal transplant. Each CDR3 is given without its conserved first and last residue. The order of the fields is clone size, J gene, V gene, CDR3 protein. Size values are once, few and many counts, or a class for expanded clones, and some rows have none.

>.|TRBJ1-2|TRBV6-5
ASRDSDRNYGYT
>.|TRBJ1-5|TRBV18
ASSPFQGLLNQPQH
>.|TRBJ2-7|TRBV5-4
ASSLDKGAAREQY
>few|TRBJ1-6|TRBV15
ATSRTTGVGSPLH
>few|TRBJ2-3|TRBV5-1
ASSRLGSDTQY
>few|TRBJ1-3|TRBV5-1
ASSLYGSGLSGNTIY
>few|TRBJ1-5|TRBV21-1
ASSKKETGTNQPQH
>.|TRBJ2-1|TRBV7-2
ASSRSGGTYNEQF
>.|TRBJ1-5|TRBV6-6
ASSPPGQGSNQPQH
>.|TRBJ1-1|TRBV27
ASSLKGGITEAF
>.|TRBJ1-2|TRBV19
ASSYRIRDRVGYGYT
>.|TRBJ1-4|TRBV18
ASSPDRGVNEKLF
>few|TRBJ2-2|TRBV9
ASSARVAGSNTGELF
>.|TRBJ2-3|TRBV5-4
ASSPPADTQY
>.|TRBJ2-2|TRBV9
ASSVSTGIFGTGELF
>.|TRBJ1-1|TRBV5-1
ASSSGLNTEAF
>.|TRBJ2-7|TRBV6-6
ASTTALSYEQY
>few|TRBJ2-5|TRBV6-5
ASSYVPAGSVETQY
>few|TRBJ2-7|TRBV18
ASSPLVTGISYEQY
>few|TRBJ1-6|TRBV19
ASSMVQAPANSPLH
>.|TRBJ1-6|TRBV6-5
ASSYSIRGHSPLH
>few|TRBJ2-7|TRBV6-1
ASSEFMAGQ
>.|TRBJ2-1|TRBV5-1
ASSIVPGQKFYNEQF
>.|TRBJ2-5|TRBV6-6
ASRRSGTRQETQY
>few|TRBJ1-4|TRBV6-5
ASSYSTGTGNEKLF
>.|TRBJ2-2|TRBV18
ASSTGTPNTGELF
>.|TRBJ2-4|TRBV6-5
ASSPGLAENIQY
>few|TRBJ2-5|TRBV2
ASSEGWLAGGTQETQY
>few|TRBJ2-2|TRBV5-4
ASSWGGTSYTGELF
>few|TRBJ1-2|TRBV5-6
ASSFGPSYT
>.|TRBJ2-7|TRBV28
ASSFRGLASYEQY
>few|TRBJ2-2|TRBV10-3
AISVRTSGNTGELF
>once|TRBJ1-2|TRBV6-5
ASNSPGQGNYGYT
>.|TRBJ1-6|TRBV6-1
ASTLDRVANSPLH
>few|TRBJ2-7|TRBV6-4
ASRVREQY
>.|TRBJ1-6|TRBV10-2
ASRIWGGGNSPLH
>.|TRBJ2-1|TRBV6-6
ASRTSGGAGNEQF
>few|TRBJ2-7|TRBV6-1
ASSADRVAYEQY
>medium-sized|TRBJ1-5|TRBV27
ASSFPGQPQH
>.|TRBJ1-1|TRBV2
ASSEALAF
>.|TRBJ1-2|TRBV5-1
ASSLAVNYGYT
>.|TRBJ1-1|TRBV5-1
ASSLQGNTEAF
>medium-sized|TRBJ1-1|TRBV10-3
AISVLGTGLGQVGTEAF
>.|TRBJ2-3|TRBV7-9
ASIPWSRTDTQY
>.|TRBJ2-7|TRBV4-2
ASSQVGGAYEQY
>.|TRBJ2-3|TRBV15
ATSRESSPPGADTQY
>once|TRBJ2-3|TRBV5-1
ASFDLTTTDTQY
>.|TRBJ2-6|TRBV6-1
ASRTGAGANVLT
>few|TRBJ2-5|TRBV18
ASSNRHQETQY
>.|TRBJ2-7|TRBV6-1
ASSANTGGYDEQY
>few|TRBJ2-2|TRBV7-2
ASSSRSGGAGELF
>.|TRBJ2-1|TRBV5-1
ASSLTSGGPNEQF
>.|TRBJ2-3|TRBV7-9
ASSLALQRGTDTQY
>few|TRBJ2-1|TRBV5-1
ASSETSGVYNEQF
>few|TRBJ2-7|TRBV18
ASSPAQGGSRGYYEQY
>.|TRBJ1-1|TRBV4-1
ASSQDIMNTEAF
>few|TRBJ1-2|TRBV18
ASSPQQAGLSSLGGYT
>.|TRBJ1-4|TRBV7-3
ASSLRGPSATNEKLF